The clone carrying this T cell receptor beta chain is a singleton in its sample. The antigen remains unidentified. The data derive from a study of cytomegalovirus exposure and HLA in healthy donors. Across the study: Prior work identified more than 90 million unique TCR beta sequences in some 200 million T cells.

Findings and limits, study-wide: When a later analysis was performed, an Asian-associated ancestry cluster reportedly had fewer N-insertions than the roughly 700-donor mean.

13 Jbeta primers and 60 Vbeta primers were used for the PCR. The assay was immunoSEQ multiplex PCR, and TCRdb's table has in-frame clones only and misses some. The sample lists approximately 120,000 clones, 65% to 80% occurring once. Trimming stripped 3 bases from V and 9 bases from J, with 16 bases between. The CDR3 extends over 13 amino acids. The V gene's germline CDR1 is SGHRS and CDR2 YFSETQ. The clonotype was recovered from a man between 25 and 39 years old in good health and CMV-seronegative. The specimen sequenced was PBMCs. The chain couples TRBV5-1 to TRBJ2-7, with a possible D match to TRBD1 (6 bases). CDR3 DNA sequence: TGCGCCAGCAGCTCCCGACAGGACCTAAGGCAGTACTTC. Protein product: CASSSRQDLRQYF.